Shown below are 21 T cell receptor beta chains from a single sample sequenced in a study of response to subunit inactivated influenza vaccine. TCRdb re-derived calls from the RT-PCR reads in MiXCR, one entry per CDR3 protein. This table holds roughly 500,000 distinct CDR3 sequences, approximately 15% found once. Here the sequenced sample was CD4+ T cells sorted from PBMCs, taken approximately 25 months after vaccination. These receptors all come from a man between 50 and 69 years old who received an inactivated influenza vaccine.

V usage is TRBV10-3 and J usage is TRBJ2-3; TRBD2 matches at 12 bases. This CDR3 is 15 amino acids long. J was trimmed by 0 bases and V by 6 bases; bases with no gene match: 1. The germline gives CDR1 ENHRY, CDR2 SYGVKD. The CDR3 here is CAIRGTSGSTDTQYF. CDR3 coding DNA: TGTGCCATCAGGGGGACTAGCGGGAGCACAGATACGCAGTATTTT.

There are many counts of this clonotype. The rearrangement joins TRBV12-3 or TRBV12-4 to TRBJ2-5, with D tentatively TRBD1 (5 bases). This CDR3 has 13 residues. The germline V and J ends were trimmed by 6 bases and 5 bases, with 13 bases remaining between them. The CDR3 nucleotides are TGTGCCAGCAGGCCCCAGGGTGTGGAGACCCAGTACTTC. Translating it yields CASRPQGVETQYF.

This clonotype was found many times. The chain employs TRBV12-3 or TRBV12-4 and TRBJ2-2, with 9 positions matching TRBD1. This CDR3 region has 17 residues. V gave up 4 bases and J gave up 2 bases; unmatched junction bases: 8. DNA for the CDR3: TGTGCCAGCAGTTCGGGACAGGGAGGGAGAAACACCGGGGAGCTGTTTTTT. This gives the protein CASSSGQGGRNTGELFF.

On this clonotype itself: It may be a read error: a sequence one base away is much more abundant. V is TRBV3-1 and J is TRBJ1-1; D is unclear. Germline lookup yields CDR1 LGHDT and CDR2 YNNKEL (reference sequence). The CDR3 has 12 residues. Trimming stripped 2 bases from V and 1 base from J, with 2 bases between. CDR3 DNA: TGTGCCAGCAGCCAACCGAACACTGAAGCTTTCTTT. This codes for CASSQPNTEAFF.

The V call is TRBV2, the J call TRBJ2-5; D unclear. Germline lookup yields CDR1 SNHLY and CDR2 FYNNEI. CDR3 length: 14 amino acids. V lost 3 bases and J 8 bases, leaving 16 bases between the germline ends. CDR3 nucleotides: TGTGCCAGCAGTGAGGTCCGGGCAGAGAAAACCCAGTACTTC. It yields the protein CASSEVRAEKTQYF.

This clonotype occurred a few times. The chain combines TRBV12-3 or TRBV12-4 with TRBJ2-2; D is uncertain. V was trimmed by 3 bases and J by 7 bases, leaving 9 bases between them. The CDR3 totals 13 residues. The CDR3 bases are TGTGCCAGCAGTTTGTTTCAAGACGGGGAGCTGTTTTTT. Encoded protein: CASSLFQDGELFF.

This clonotype was recorded a few times. The chain employs TRBV7-9 and TRBJ1-3; D possibly corresponds to TRBD1 (6 bases). This CDR3 contains 15 residues. V lost 6 bases and J 4 bases, leaving 16 bases between the germline ends. Germline values: CDR1 SEHNR, CDR2 FQNEAQ (reference sequence). The CDR3, as DNA: TGTGCCAGCAGACCCAGGGCAGGGGACGGAAACACCATATATTTT. Its protein is CASRPRAGDGNTIYF.

This clonotype came up a few times. The chain combines TRBV27 with TRBJ1-1, with 8 bases aligning to TRBD1. The junction had 10 bases not matched to a gene; V was cut back by 0 bases and J by 1 base. This CDR3 contains 18 residues. Germline CDR1 MNHEY, CDR2 SMNVEV (reference sequence). CDR3 residues: CASSLSAIRQGRNTEAFF. CDR3 bases: TGTGCCAGCAGTTTATCGGCTATTCGACAGGGGCGGAACACTGAAGCTTTCTTT.

This clonotype came up a few times. The V gene is TRBV7-2, the J gene TRBJ1-3; weak D call: TRBD1 (5 bases). The germline V gene has CDR1 SGHTA and CDR2 FQGNSA. The V gene lost 3 bases and the J gene lost 0 bases, with 12 bases spanning the gap. The length of the CDR3 is 16 residues. CDR3: CASSFATGPSGNTIYF. In DNA form, the CDR3 reads TGTGCCAGCAGCTTTGCTACAGGCCCCTCTGGAAACACCATATATTTT.

As for this clonotype: The germline gene is not matched at one end of the junction; a read error may be the cause. The chain joins TRBV9 to TRBJ2-5; D unresolved. The CDR3 contains 14 residues. CDR1 is SGDLS, CDR2 YYNGEE, per germline. For the CDR3, the DNA is TGTGCCTGCAGCGTAGGCGCCTACGGGGAGACCCAGTACTTC. Translation gives CACSVGAYGETQYF.

This clonotype was detected only a few times. This chain connects TRBV28 to TRBJ2-2; D remains ambiguous. The CDR3 sequence is 12 residues long. The germline V gene has CDR1 MDHEN and CDR2 SYDVKM. The V end lost 7 bases, the J end lost 8 bases, and 11 bases lay between the germline ends. CDR3 bases: TGTGCCAGCAACCAAAATCGGGGGGAGCTGTTTTTT. It codes for CASNQNRGELFF.

This clonotype was observed at least ten times. Mismatch with germline at one junction end may stem from a read error. The chain joins TRBV5-1 to TRBJ1-1; a weak D match, TRBD1 (5 bases). CDR3 length: 12 residues. CDR1 is SGHRS, CDR2 YFSETQ, per germline. CDR3 sequence reads: CASSLRGTEAFF. DNA of the CDR3: TGTGCCAGCAGCCTTCGGGGGACTGAAGCTTTCTTT. The full variable domain, with the rest looked up from reference TRBV5-1 and TRBJ1-1, is KAGVTQTPRYLIKTRGQQVTLSCSPISGHRSVSWYQQTPGQGLQFLFEYFSETQRNKGNFPGRFSGRQFSNSRSEMNVSTLELGDSALYLCASSLRGTEAFFGQGTRLTVV.

J is TRBJ2-5 and V is TRBV3-1; 13 positions match TRBD2. The CDR3 runs to 15 residues. Trimming took 5 bases from V and 3 from J; bases not matched to a gene: 3. CDR1 LGHDT and CDR2 YNNKEL come from the germline V gene (reference sequence). This CDR3 reads CASSGTSGTKETQYF. DNA for the CDR3: TGTGCCAGCAGCGGGACTAGCGGGACCAAAGAGACCCAGTACTTC.

The gene calls are TRBV12-3 or TRBV12-4 and TRBJ2-3, with 12 bases lining up with TRBD2. After removal of 6 bases from V and 1 base from J, the junction contained 5 bases not matched to a gene. This CDR3 spans 16 amino acids. Written as DNA, the CDR3 is TGTGCCAGCAGCACTAGCGGGGGGCAACGCACAGATACGCAGTATTTT. Translated, it gives CASSTSGGQRTDTQYF.

V gene TRBV4-1 combines with J gene TRBJ2-4, with 12 bases identical to TRBD2. The V and J ends lost 4 bases and 0 bases, in that order; junction bases with no gene match: 4. The CDR3 has 17 amino acids. The germline gives CDR1 MGHRA, CDR2 YSYEKL. The CDR3 spells CASSPATSGGAKNIQYF. The CDR3 bases are TGCGCCAGCAGCCCGGCGACTAGCGGGGGAGCCAAAAACATTCAGTACTTC.

The chain links TRBV5-6 to TRBJ2-5; 7 nucleotides agree with TRBD2. The CDR3 contains 15 residues. The germline V gene has CDR1 SGHDT and CDR2 YYEEEE. J gave up 0 bases and V 5 bases, and 7 bases lay outside the gene matches. In DNA, the CDR3 is TGTGCCAGCAGACAAGAGCGGGGATACCAAGAGACCCAGTACTTC. Encoded protein: CASRQERGYQETQYF.

This rearrangement joins TRBV29-1 to TRBJ1-1, with D unresolved. Germline CDR1 is SQVTM and CDR2 is ANQGSEA. The CDR3 consists of 13 residues. Trimming took 3 bases from V and 3 from J, leaving 11 bases between them. The DNA for the CDR3 is TGCAGCGTTGAGTGGAGGGCCGACACTGAAGCTTTCTTT. It codes for CSVEWRADTEAFF. The whole variable domain, remainder taken from reference TRBV29-1 and TRBJ1-1, is SAVISQKPSRDICQRGTSLTIQCQVDSQVTMMFWYRQQPGQSLTLIATANQGSEATYESGFVIDKFPISRPNLTFSTLTVSNMSPEDSSIYLCSVEWRADTEAFFGQGTRLTVV.

The rearrangement joins TRBV4-3 to TRBJ2-1; the D gene is possibly TRBD2 (7 bases). The CDR3 is made up of 13 amino acids. From germline, CDR1 is LGHNA and CDR2 YSLEER. V lost 5 bases and J 12 bases, leaving 17 bases between the germline ends. For the CDR3, the DNA is TGCGCCAGCAGCAACAGAGGGGGGGGTGGGCAGTTCTTC. This codes for CASSNRGGGGQFF.

In this sample, this clonotype turned up a few times. V is TRBV5-1 and J is TRBJ2-7, with 7 bases fitting TRBD1. V shed 0 bases and J 6 bases; nucleotides not matched to a gene: 3. Germline-derived CDR1 and CDR2 are SGHRS and YFSETQ. The CDR3 is 13 residues long. CDR3 sequence reads: CASSLGGGSEQYF. CDR3 coding DNA: TGCGCCAGCAGCTTGGGAGGGGGCAGCGAGCAGTACTTC.

The CDR3 reads CASSLQGSLQTQYF. The CDR3 nucleotides read TGTGCCAGCAGCCTACAGGGGTCCCTGCAGACCCAGTACTTC. The chain couples TRBV5-6 to TRBJ2-5, with TRBD1 matching 7 bases. The ends lost 4 bases at V and 6 bases at J; junction bases unmatched: 9. Germline CDR1 reads SGHDT; CDR2 reads YYEEEE. The CDR3 has 14 amino acids.

This clonotype was counted only a few times. The chain uses TRBV7-2 and TRBJ2-3; D remains unclear. V was shortened by 1 base and J by 7 bases, with 9 bases between the two germline ends. The CDR3 is made up of 13 amino acids. Germline CDR1 SGHTA, CDR2 FQGNSA. The CDR3 DNA reads as TGTGCCAGCAGCTTAGAACGGGTAAATACGCAGTATTTT. It translates to CASSLERVNTQYF.